The clone carrying this TCR beta chain was detected a few times. What it recognizes is unknown. These data come from a study of CD8 T cells in ankylosing spondylitis. The study's findings and limits: Some of these motif variants have turned up before, in reports on reactive arthritis synovial fluid and blood. Typical of ankylosing spondylitis blood, it appeared, was a TCR beta motif of under 10 highly homologous variants.

Germline V gene data show CDR1 as SGHTA and CDR2 as FQGNSA. V trimming: 3 bases; J trimming: 0 bases; junction bases outside the gene matches: 3. The CDR3 loop spans 15 amino acids. The authors made TCR beta libraries by quantitative 5'-RACE with molecular barcodes. TCRdb processed the 5' RACE reads anew with MiXCR; each CDR3 protein has one entry. This sample carries roughly 470,000 distinct CDR3 sequences, more than 25% of them seen once, and the ten largest clones take about 0.89%. Sequences were obtained from blood, either unsorted or a sorted T cell fraction (not recorded which). The V gene is TRBV7-2, the J gene TRBJ2-7, with 9 positions matching TRBD2. The sequence was collected from a male donor with ankylosing spondylitis. CDR3 DNA: TGTGCCAGCAGCTTGGGGACTAGCAGCTCCTACGAGCAGTACTTC. Translating gives CASSLGTSSSYEQYF.